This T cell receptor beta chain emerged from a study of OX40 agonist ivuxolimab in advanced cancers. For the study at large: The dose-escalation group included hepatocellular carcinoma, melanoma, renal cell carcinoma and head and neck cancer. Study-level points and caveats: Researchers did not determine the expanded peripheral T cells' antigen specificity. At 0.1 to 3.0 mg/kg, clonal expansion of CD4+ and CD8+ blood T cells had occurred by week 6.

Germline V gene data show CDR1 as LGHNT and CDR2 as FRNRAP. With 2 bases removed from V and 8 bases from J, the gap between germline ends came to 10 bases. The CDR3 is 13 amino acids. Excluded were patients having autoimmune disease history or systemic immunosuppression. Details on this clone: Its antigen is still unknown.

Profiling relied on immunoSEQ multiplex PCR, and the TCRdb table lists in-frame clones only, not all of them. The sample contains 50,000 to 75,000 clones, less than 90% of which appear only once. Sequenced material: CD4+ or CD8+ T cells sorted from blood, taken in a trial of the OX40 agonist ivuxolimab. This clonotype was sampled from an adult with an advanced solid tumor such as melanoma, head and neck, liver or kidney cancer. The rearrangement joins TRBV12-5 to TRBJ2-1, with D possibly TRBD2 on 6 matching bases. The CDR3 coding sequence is TGTGCTAGTGGTTTGCTTGGGGGGTATGAGCAGTTCTTC. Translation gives CASGLLGGYEQFF. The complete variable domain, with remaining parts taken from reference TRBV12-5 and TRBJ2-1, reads DARVTQTPRHKVTEMGQEVTMRCQPILGHNTVFWYRQTMMQGLELLAYFRNRAPLDDSGMPKDRFSAEMPDATLATLKIQPSEPRDSAVYFCASGLLGGYEQFFGPGTRLTVL.